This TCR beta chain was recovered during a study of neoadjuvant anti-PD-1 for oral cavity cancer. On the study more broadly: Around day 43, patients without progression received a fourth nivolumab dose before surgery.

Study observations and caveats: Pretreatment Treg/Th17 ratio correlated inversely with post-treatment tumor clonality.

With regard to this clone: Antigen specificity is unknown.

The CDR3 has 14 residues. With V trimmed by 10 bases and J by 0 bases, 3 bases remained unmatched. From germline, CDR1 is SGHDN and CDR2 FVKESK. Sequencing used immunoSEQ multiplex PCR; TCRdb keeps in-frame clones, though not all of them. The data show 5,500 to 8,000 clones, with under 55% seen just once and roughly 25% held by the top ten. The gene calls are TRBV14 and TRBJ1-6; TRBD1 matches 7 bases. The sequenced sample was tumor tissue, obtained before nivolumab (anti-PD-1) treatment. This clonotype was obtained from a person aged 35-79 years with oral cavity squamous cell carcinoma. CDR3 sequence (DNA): TGTGCCACCCGACAGGGCTCCTATAATTCACCCCTCCACTTT. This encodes CATRQGSYNSPLHF.